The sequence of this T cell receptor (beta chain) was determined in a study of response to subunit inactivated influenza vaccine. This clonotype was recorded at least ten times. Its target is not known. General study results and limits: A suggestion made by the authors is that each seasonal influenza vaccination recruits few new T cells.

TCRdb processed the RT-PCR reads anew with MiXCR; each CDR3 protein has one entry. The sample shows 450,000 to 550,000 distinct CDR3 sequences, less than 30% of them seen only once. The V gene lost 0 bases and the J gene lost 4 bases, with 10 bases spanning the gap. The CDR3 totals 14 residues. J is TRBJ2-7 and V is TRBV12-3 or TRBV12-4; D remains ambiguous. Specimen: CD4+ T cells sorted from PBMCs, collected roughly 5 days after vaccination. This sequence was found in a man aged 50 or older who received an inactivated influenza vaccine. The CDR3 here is CASSLALTGYEQYF. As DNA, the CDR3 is TGTGCCAGCAGTTTAGCCCTGACTGGATACGAGCAGTACTTC.